This T cell receptor beta chain originates from a study of a mutant IDH1 vaccine in newly diagnosed glioma. Study background: There were eight vaccinations for patients, given in weeks 1, 3, 5, 7, 11, 15, 19 and 23. Most patients had radiochemotherapy with temozolomide before enrollment; others had one alone. Commencement of vaccination occurred 4-6 weeks following radiotherapy alone, or concurrently with temozolomide cycles.

Assay: immunoSEQ multiplex PCR; the TCRdb copy retains only in-frame clones and omits some. This table holds tens of thousands of clones, 87% found once. Study results and limitations: Any relationship between pseudoprogression and changes in top peripheral T cell clonotypes seemed absent.

CDR3 size: 18 residues. V shed 2 bases and J 3 bases; nucleotides not matched to a gene: 16. The germline gives CDR1 SQVTM, CDR2 ANQGSEA. On this clone itself: Its target is not known.

Time point: week 23, last vaccination. With topical imiquimod, each dose of the vaccine consisted of 300 ug of mutant IDH1 20-mer peptide. This sequence was found in a man aged 35 to 55 with glioma. This rearrangement joins TRBV29-1 to TRBJ2-3; 8 positions match TRBD2. The specimen comprised PBMCs, sampled from a glioma patient whose treatment included an IDH1 peptide vaccine. The CDR3 nucleotides read TGCAGCGTTGAACCCAGCGGGAGCGCATTTCGAGGGACAGATACGCAGTATTTT. Translating gives CSVEPSGSAFRGTDTQYF.